What follows describes a single TCR beta chain. The CDR3 runs to 13 residues. The V gene lost 4 bases and the J gene lost 5 bases, with 9 bases spanning the gap. The germline gives CDR1 SNHLY, CDR2 FYNNEI. This specimen comes from a study of blood T cell repertoires in COVID-19. Study-level information: Sites in the United States, Italy and Spain provided acute and convalescent COVID-19 samples.

Per the original methods: For nucleated cells, counts were estimated from reference gene primer amplification. The protocol was immunoSEQ multiplex PCR, while the TCRdb copy is restricted to in-frame clones and leaves out a portion. D and trimming were read from the DNA, whereas the V and J calls and clone size are those reported in that table. Among 200,000 to 250,000 clones, around four fifths were seen once, and the ten largest hold over 15%. This TCR derives from a woman aged 80 or over with active or convalescent COVID-19. This sequence joins TRBV2 and TRBJ2-4; D uncertain. The sequenced sample consisted of peripheral blood. The CDR3 DNA follows: TGTGCCAGCAGTGGGCAGGCTGAAAACATTCAGTACTTC. It yields the protein CASSGQAENIQYF.